Shown below are 19 T cell receptor beta chains from a single sample sequenced in a study of T cell responses to AZD1222 COVID-19 vaccine. Assay used: immunoSEQ multiplex PCR; TCRdb lists only in-frame clones, some missing. Counted here are about 180,000 clones, roughly 89% occurring once; the ten biggest clones make up 1.5% to 2%. The specimen was peripheral blood, collected on day 0 of AZD1222 vaccination. These TCRs come from an adult in good health.

The chain links TRBV27 to TRBJ1-2; possibly TRBD1 for D (5 bases). CDR1 and CDR2 (germline): MNHEY, SMNVEV (reference sequence). The V and J ends lost 0 bases and 8 bases respectively, with 10 bases between them. The CDR3 is 13 residues long. CDR3 residues: CASSLSAGPGYTF. CDR3 nucleotide sequence: TGTGCCAGCAGTTTATCGGCAGGGCCCGGCTACACCTTC.

The V gene is TRBV7-3, the J gene TRBJ1-5, with unresolved D. Trimming pared 1 base from V and 0 bases from J, leaving 16 bases between. Germline assignment: CDR1 SGHTA and CDR2 FQGTGA. The CDR3 consists of 18 residues. CDR3 DNA sequence: TGTGCCAGCAGCTTAAATAATCGGGGTTTGGATAGCAATCAGCCCCAGCATTTT. Translation gives CASSLNNRGLDSNQPQHF.

The chain has TRBV7-9 and TRBJ1-4; 8 bases are a match to TRBD1. Germline V gene sequence: CDR1 SEHNR, CDR2 FQNEAQ (reference sequence). The V gene end was trimmed by 5 bases and the J gene end by 7 bases; junction bases not matched to a gene: 6. There are 14 residues in the CDR3. The CDR3, as DNA: TGTGCCAGCAGCAAGGACAGGGTCGGTGAAAAACTGTTTTTT. Translating gives CASSKDRVGEKLFF.

The J gene is TRBJ2-3, the V gene TRBV3-1 (or the pseudogene TRBV3-2); D might be TRBD2 (5 bases). This CDR3 contains 14 residues. With 3 bases removed from V and 7 bases from J, the gap between germline ends came to 14 bases. Germline V CDR1 and CDR2: LGHDT, YNNKEL (reference sequence). The CDR3 DNA is TGTGCCAGCAGCCAGAGGGATCGGGGAAATACGCAGTATTTT. Protein sequence: CASSQRDRGNTQYF.

On this clone: The sample holds other DNA sequences that translate to the same CDR3. The chain is built from TRBV9 and TRBJ2-1; 10 bases align to TRBD2. With V trimmed by 3 bases and J by 3 bases, 0 bases remained unmatched. Looked up from germline, CDR1 is SGDLS and CDR2 is YYNGEE. This CDR3 has 14 residues. CDR3 loop: CASSASGSYNEQFF. The DNA of the CDR3 is TGTGCCAGCAGCGCTAGCGGGAGCTACAATGAGCAGTTCTTC.

The chain has TRBV4-3 and TRBJ1-2; D perhaps matches TRBD1 (5 bases). V lost 0 bases and J lost 4, with 15 bases in between. Per germline, CDR1 LGHNA and CDR2 YSLEER. CDR3 size: 16 residues. The CDR3, as DNA: TGCGCCAGCAGCCAAGATCGCCAGGGTTCTGGCTATGGCTACACCTTC. Translating it yields CASSQDRQGSGYGYTF.

The V and J genes are TRBV30 and TRBJ1-2; D gene unclear. Germline CDR1 is GTSNPN and CDR2 is SVGIG (reference sequence). CDR3 size: 13 residues. The germline V and J ends were trimmed by 0 bases and 6 bases, with 11 bases remaining between them. In DNA form, the CDR3 reads TGTGCCTGGAGTGTACAGTCCGTGGATGGCTACACCTTC. Translating gives CAWSVQSVDGYTF.

The V gene is TRBV6-2 or TRBV6-3, the J gene TRBJ1-2; D uncertain. Deletions cut 6 bases from V and 8 bases from J, with 16 bases between. CDR1 and CDR2 (germline): MNHEY, SVGEGT. This CDR3 is 13 amino acids long. Written as DNA, the CDR3 is TGTGCCAGCAGCCGTACCGGCTCGTCCGGCTACACCTTC. Protein product: CASSRTGSSGYTF.

The chain couples TRBV19 to TRBJ2-7, with TRBD1 matching over 8 bases. CDR1 and CDR2 (germline): LNHDA, SQIVND (reference sequence). V shed 4 bases, J shed 2 bases, and the junction held 1 base outside the gene matches. This CDR3 is 13 amino acids long. The CDR3 here is CASSRTGTYEQYF. CDR3 DNA: TGTGCCAGTAGTAGGACAGGGACCTACGAGCAGTACTTC.

The genes are TRBV6-7 and TRBJ2-3; 12 nucleotides line up with TRBD2. TRBV6-7 is recorded as an ORF, its role being uncertain. The CDR3 runs 16 residues. J gave up 3 bases and V 2 bases, and 3 bases lay outside the gene matches. CDR3 DNA sequence: TGTGCCAGCAGTTACCCGGGGACTAGCGGGACAGATACGCAGTATTTT. Its protein is CASSYPGTSGTDTQYF.

The chain has TRBV6-5 and TRBJ2-7; D might be TRBD1 (6 bases). Germline V lookup: CDR1 MNHEY, CDR2 SVGAGI. CDR3 length: 14 residues. V was cut by 5 bases and J by 6 bases, with 17 bases left in between. CDR3 sequence: CASSPGDLKAEQYF. CDR3 bases: TGTGCCAGCAGTCCAGGGGATCTAAAGGCCGAGCAGTACTTC.

CDR3 DNA: TGTGCCAGCAGCTTGGAGCGGGTACCCGGGGCCAACGTCCTGACTTTC. It codes for CASSLERVPGANVLTF. The rearrangement joins TRBV5-6 to TRBJ2-6, with a possible D match to TRBD2 (6 bases). The CDR3 is made up of 16 amino acids. Trimming pared 0 bases from V and 4 bases from J, leaving 11 bases between. The germline gives CDR1 SGHDT, CDR2 YYEEEE.

The rearrangement joins TRBV9 to TRBJ1-1; no reliable D call. The V gene lost 4 bases and the J gene lost 0 bases, with 16 bases spanning the gap. In germline, CDR1 is SGDLS, CDR2 YYNGEE. CDR3 length: 16 residues. CDR3: CASSPYPDPMNTEAFF. CDR3 sequence (DNA): TGTGCCAGCAGCCCTTACCCGGACCCCATGAACACTGAAGCTTTCTTT.

The V call is TRBV29-1, the J call TRBJ2-5; the match to TRBD1 covers 7 bases. Germline lookup yields CDR1 SQVTM and CDR2 ANQGSEA. Trimming cost V 4 bases and J 1 base; bases outside gene matches: 6. This CDR3 contains 14 residues. In DNA, the CDR3 is TGCAGCGTTGCCCCGACAGGGCTCCAAGAGACCCAGTACTTC. Its translation: CSVAPTGLQETQYF.

This clone was detected once. The chain is built from TRBV5-8 and TRBJ2-7; D unresolved. Deletions cut 4 bases from V and 3 bases from J, with 11 bases between. Germline CDR1 and CDR2: SGHTS and YDEGEE. The length of the CDR3 is 13 residues. The CDR3 loop is CASSNSRSYEQYV. Here the CDR3 DNA reads TGTGCCAGCAGCAACAGCCGGAGCTACGAGCAGTACGTC.

The chain combines TRBV4-1 with TRBJ2-7, with 7 bases matching TRBD2. V shed 4 bases and J 0 bases; nucleotides not matched to a gene: 9. Germline values: CDR1 MGHRA, CDR2 YSYEKL. There are 16 residues in the CDR3. CDR3 bases: TGCGCCAGCAGCCCCCATGGGACTACCAGCTCCTACGAGCAGTACTTC. Its translation: CASSPHGTTSSYEQYF.

The rearrangement links TRBV7-9 to TRBJ2-3; TRBD2 agrees at 7 bases. The CDR3 has 16 amino acids. In germline, CDR1 is SEHNR, CDR2 FQNEAQ (reference sequence). After removal of 5 bases from V and 2 bases from J, the junction contained 10 bases not matched to a gene. The CDR3 loop is CASSPLGGSPTDTQYF. The DNA for the CDR3 is TGTGCCAGCAGCCCGTTGGGCGGGAGTCCCACAGATACGCAGTATTTT.

The J gene is TRBJ1-5, the V gene TRBV20-1, with no clear D. Looked up from germline, CDR1 is DFQATT and CDR2 is SNEGSKA (reference sequence). V gave up 3 bases and J gave up 2 bases, with 11 bases separating them. The CDR3 sequence is 14 residues long. CDR3 residues: CSASKGLGNQPQHF. Written as DNA, the CDR3 is TGCAGTGCTAGTAAGGGTTTGGGCAATCAGCCCCAGCATTTT.

This rearrangement joins TRBV4-1 to TRBJ1-2, with D tentatively TRBD1 (6 bases). The V gene lost 0 bases and the J gene lost 4 bases, with 15 bases spanning the gap. CDR3 length: 16 residues. Germline values: CDR1 MGHRA, CDR2 YSYEKL. The CDR3 here is CASSQDSGGGVYGYTF. The CDR3 DNA reads TGCGCCAGCAGCCAAGATTCGGGGGGCGGTGTCTATGGCTACACCTTC.